The 15 T cell receptor beta chains given below trace back to one sample, sequenced in a study of cytomegalovirus exposure and HLA in healthy donors (dated by TCRdb to about 2017). The library was obtained by the immunoSEQ multiplex PCR assay. For the multiplex PCR, a mixture combining 60 forward primers for TCR Vbeta segments and 13 reverse primers for TCR Jbeta segments was used. What TCRdb holds here is the immuneACCESS table cut down to in-frame rearrangements. Part of the clones is not present; checked against another copy, under half of the missing clones reflect an unresolved V gene, and the others are unexplained. This sample comprises over 130,000 clones, around 80% of them detected only once. About 2.5% of the sample goes to the ten largest clones. Sequences were obtained from PBMCs. These receptors originate from a man aged 45-65 years in good health and CMV-seronegative.

This chain uses TRBV28 with TRBJ1-1; D remains ambiguous. Germline CDR1 is MDHEN and CDR2 is SYDVKM. The CDR3 length is 14 residues. Trimming took off 4 bases at V and 2 bases at J, with 11 bases between the two ends. CDR3 in amino acids: CASSSPTPNTEAFF. The CDR3 nucleotides read TGTGCCAGCAGTTCCCCGACACCTAACACTGAAGCTTTCTTT. Full variable domain (rest looked up from reference TRBV28 and TRBJ1-1): DVKVTQSSRYLVKRTGEKVFLECVQDMDHENMFWYRQDPGLGLRLIYFSYDVKMKEKGDIPEGYSVSREKKERFSLILESASTNQTSMYLCASSSPTPNTEAFFGQGTRLTVV.

V gene TRBV2 combines with J gene TRBJ2-3, with 7 positions matching TRBD2. Germline V gene lookup returns CDR1 SNHLY and CDR2 FYNNEI. The V gene end was trimmed by 5 bases and the J gene end by 5 bases; junction bases not matched to a gene: 7. CDR3 length: 14 residues. The CDR3 region has the DNA TGTGCCAGCAGTTTAGCGGGCAGAAGAGATACGCAGTATTTT. Protein sequence: CASSLAGRRDTQYF. Combining the CDR3 with reference TRBV2 and TRBJ2-3 gives the whole variable domain EPEVTQTPSHQVTQMGQEVILRCVPISNHLYFYWYRQILGQKVEFLVSFYNNEISEKSEIFDDQFSVERPDGSNFTLKIRSTKLEDSAMYFCASSLAGRRDTQYFGPGTRLTVL.

The genes are TRBV5-1 and TRBJ1-5; perhaps TRBD1 as D (5 bases). The CDR3 totals 15 residues. Germline V gene data show CDR1 as SGHRS and CDR2 as YFSETQ. Trimming stripped 3 bases from V and 3 bases from J, with 13 bases between. CDR3 in amino acids: CASSWGGGVNQPQHF. CDR3 sequence (DNA): TGCGCCAGCAGCTGGGGCGGGGGGGTCAATCAGCCCCAGCATTTT. The full variable domain, its missing parts supplied by reference TRBV5-1 and TRBJ1-5, is KAGVTQTPRYLIKTRGQQVTLSCSPISGHRSVSWYQQTPGQGLQFLFEYFSETQRNKGNFPGRFSGRQFSNSRSEMNVSTLELGDSALYLCASSWGGGVNQPQHFGDGTRLSIL.

This clone was detected only once. The chain employs TRBV28 and TRBJ1-3; 7 bases agree with TRBD1. With V trimmed by 2 bases and J by 1 base, 5 bases remained unmatched. This CDR3 has 16 residues. Germline values: CDR1 MDHEN, CDR2 SYDVKM. This CDR3 is CASSLGGQRSGNTIYF. As DNA, the CDR3 is TGTGCCAGCAGTTTAGGGGGACAGAGGTCTGGAAACACCATATATTTT.

This chain uses TRBV30 with TRBJ2-1; 7 bases map to TRBD1. V was pared by 5 bases and J by 9 bases, with 7 bases of the junction left unmatched. Germline-derived CDR1 and CDR2 are GTSNPN and SVGIG (reference sequence). There are 12 residues in the CDR3. This CDR3 is CAWLGQRCEQFF. CDR3 nucleotide sequence: TGTGCCTGGTTGGGACAGCGCTGTGAGCAGTTCTTC.

The J gene is TRBJ1-1, the V gene TRBV5-4; 7 bases are a match to TRBD1. J gave up 3 bases and V 2 bases, and 4 bases lay outside the gene matches. The length of the CDR3 is 14 residues. Germline loops: CDR1 SGHNT, CDR2 YYREEE (reference sequence). The CDR3 DNA reads as TGTGCCAGCAGCTTAGTGGGACAGTACACTGAAGCTTTCTTT. It translates to CASSLVGQYTEAFF.

The DNA of the CDR3 is TGTGCCAGCAGCGCTGGGACAGGGGTTCGGGAGACCCAGTACTTC. Translation gives CASSAGTGVRETQYF. The chain links TRBV9 to TRBJ2-5, with 10 positions matching TRBD1. From germline, CDR1 is SGDLS and CDR2 YYNGEE. J lost 5 bases, V lost 3 bases, and 7 bases had no gene match. The CDR3 covers 15 residues.

V gene TRBV7-2 combines with J gene TRBJ1-2; unclear D gene. CDR1 and CDR2 (germline): SGHTA, FQGNSA. Trimming cost V 6 bases and J 3 bases, with 11 bases left between them. The CDR3 runs 13 residues. The CDR3 bases are TGTGCCAGCAGATTCACAGTTTACTATGGCTACACCTTC. Amino acid sequence: CASRFTVYYGYTF.

The rearrangement joins TRBV28 to TRBJ1-2; maybe TRBD1 (6 bases). Trimming shortened V by 5 bases and J by 7 bases, and 17 bases separated the two germline ends. The germline CDR1 and CDR2 sequences are MDHEN and SYDVKM. The CDR3 consists of 14 residues. Written as DNA, the CDR3 is TGTGCCAGCAGTATAAACTCCGGGACATTTGGCTACACCTTC. It encodes CASSINSGTFGYTF.

This clone showed up just once. The rearrangement links TRBV5-6 to TRBJ1-4, with a weak D call TRBD1 (6 bases). The length of the CDR3 is 16 residues. Germline V lookup: CDR1 SGHDT, CDR2 YYEEEE. The germline V and J ends were trimmed by 2 bases and 4 bases, with 15 bases remaining between them. This CDR3 is CASSFSGVRGNEKLFF. The DNA of the CDR3 is TGTGCCAGCAGCTTTTCAGGGGTTAGGGGTAATGAAAAACTGTTTTTT.

The V call is TRBV6-5, the J call TRBJ2-7; 9 nucleotides agree with TRBD2. V was clipped by 6 bases and J by 6 bases; unmatched bases: 9. Germline V lookup: CDR1 MNHEY, CDR2 SVGAGI. CDR3 length: 14 residues. In DNA, the CDR3 is TGTGCCAGCAGCTCCGGGACTAGCCGCCGCGAGCAGTACTTC. It codes for CASSSGTSRREQYF.

J is TRBJ2-5 and V is TRBV5-5; tentative D call: TRBD1 (8 bases). Germline assignment: CDR1 SGHKS and CDR2 YYEKEE (reference sequence). This CDR3 has 16 amino acids. V lost 3 bases, J lost 2 bases, and 17 bases lay in between. This chain's CDR3 is CASSYPGQGGQETQYF. CDR3 DNA sequence: TGTGCCAGCAGCTACCCCGGACAGGGAGGGCAAGAGACCCAGTACTTC.

V and J are TRBV7-9 and TRBJ2-3; TRBD2 matches at 7 bases. CDR1 is SEHNR and CDR2 is FQNEAQ in the germline V gene (reference sequence). The V gene end was trimmed by 6 bases and the J gene end by 2 bases; junction bases not matched to a gene: 2. This CDR3 comprises 13 residues. CDR3 coding DNA: TGTGCCAGCAGGCTAGCGGACACAGATACGCAGTATTTT. Protein: CASRLADTDTQYF.

The V call is TRBV19, the J call TRBJ2-7; the match to TRBD1 covers 8 bases. The CDR3 covers 13 residues. V lost 7 bases, J lost 1 base, and 3 bases stayed unmatched. Germline V gene sequence: CDR1 LNHDA, CDR2 SQIVND (reference sequence). In DNA, the CDR3 is TGTGCCAGTATCGGGGACAGGTCCTACGAGCAGTACTTC. It encodes CASIGDRSYEQYF.

In this sample, this clone turned up once. The V call is TRBV23-1, the J call TRBJ1-5; D uncertain. TRBV23-1 carries the ORF label, with uncertain function. Between the trimmed V and J ends, which lost 0 bases and 6 bases, there was a span of 12 bases. The CDR3 sequence is 15 residues long. CDR3 region: CASSQSGGSSQPQHF. CDR3 nucleotide sequence: TGCGCCAGCAGTCAATCCGGAGGTTCCAGTCAGCCCCAGCATTTT.